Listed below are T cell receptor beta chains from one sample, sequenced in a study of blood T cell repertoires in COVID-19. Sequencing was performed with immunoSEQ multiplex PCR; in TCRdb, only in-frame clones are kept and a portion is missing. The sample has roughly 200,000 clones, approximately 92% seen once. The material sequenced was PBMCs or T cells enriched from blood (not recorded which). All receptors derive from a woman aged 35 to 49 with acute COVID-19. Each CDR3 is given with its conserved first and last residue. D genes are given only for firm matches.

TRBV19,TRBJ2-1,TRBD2,TGTGCCAGTAGTGGCCCGACTAGCGGGAGGGTTAATGAGCAGTTCTTC,CASSGPTSGRVNEQFF
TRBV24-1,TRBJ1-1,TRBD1,TGTGCCACCAGTGATTTGCAAACGGGACAGCCTCGGAACACTGAAGCTTTCTTT,CATSDLQTGQPRNTEAFF
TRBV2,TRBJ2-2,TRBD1,TGTGCCAGCAGATGGGACAGACTTACCGGGGAGCTGTTTTTT,CASRWDRLTGELFF
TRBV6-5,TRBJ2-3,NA,TGTGCCAGCAGTAGGGGCGGTAGAGGCACAGATACGCAGTATTTT,CASSRGGRGTDTQYF
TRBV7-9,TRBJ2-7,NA,TGTGCCAGCAGCGCCCCGCCTTCTGACAGGCTGGGAGAGCAGTACTTC,CASSAPPSDRLGEQYF
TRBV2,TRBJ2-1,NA,TGTGCCAGCAGTGCCCTATCCCCCACCATATCCTACAATGAGCAGTTCTTC,CASSALSPTISYNEQFF
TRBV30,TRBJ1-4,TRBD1,TGTGCCTGTCGACAGGGGAGGAATGAAAAACTGTTTTTT,CACRQGRNEKLFF
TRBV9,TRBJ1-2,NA,TGTGCCAGCAGCGTAGAGTCAGATAACTATGGCTACACCTTC,CASSVESDNYGYTF
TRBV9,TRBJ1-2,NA,TGTGCCAGCAGCGGCACAGGGATGTATAGCTATGGCTACACCTTC,CASSGTGMYSYGYTF
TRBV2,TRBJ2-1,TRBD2,TGTGCCAGCAGTGGGGGACTAGCGGGAGGCGACAATGAGCAGTTCTTC,CASSGGLAGGDNEQFF
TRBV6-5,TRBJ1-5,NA,TGTGCCAGCAGTCTAGACAGAAATCAGCCCCAGCATTTT,CASSLDRNQPQHF
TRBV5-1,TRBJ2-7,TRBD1,TGCGCCAGCAGCTTGGTGGGACAGACCTACGAGCAGTACTTC,CASSLVGQTYEQYF